This TCR beta chain was captured in a study of control samples from healthy donors and cancer patients. Method: immunoSEQ multiplex PCR; TCRdb's copy keeps in-frame clones and lacks some. Here the sample spans under 450,000 clones, 80% to 95% being singletons. CDR1 is SGHVS and CDR2 is FQNEAQ in the germline V gene. The V and J ends lost 5 bases and 5 bases respectively, with 12 bases between them. The length of the CDR3 is 14 residues. This receptor was obtained from a man aged 40-50 years with head and neck cancer. The gene calls are TRBV7-8 and TRBJ2-2; D is uncertain. The material sequenced was PBMCs. CDR3: CASSRRDLTGELFF. For the CDR3, the DNA is TGTGCCAGCAGCCGAAGGGATTTGACCGGGGAGCTGTTTTTT.